The clone carrying this T cell receptor (beta chain) was recorded many times. This sample was taken from a study of blood T cell repertoires in COVID-19. Looking at the study overall: Sample material is recorded as cDNA or gDNA derived from T cells, B-cell-depleted T cells, or PBMCs.

The CDR3 spans 16 residues. Germline values: CDR1 SGHTA, CDR2 FQGNSA. The ends lost 4 bases at V and 9 bases at J; junction bases unmatched: 9. Clones were sequenced by immunoSEQ multiplex PCR, and TCRdb holds only the in-frame ones, with some missing. Among around 250,000 clones, 85% to 90% were seen once, and the ten largest hold 0.85% to 0.9%. The sample consisted of PBMCs or T cells enriched from blood (not recorded which). The rearrangement uses TRBV7-2 and TRBJ2-2, with TRBD2 matching 12 bases. This TCR derives from a man in his fifties who had been exposed to COVID-19. The CDR3 DNA follows: TGTGCCAGCAGCTCCTATTCTAGCGGGGGGGCCCGGGAGCTGTTTTTT. It translates to CASSSYSSGGARELFF.